The 9 T cell receptor beta chains in this list originate from one sample, sequenced in a study of blood T cell repertoires in COVID-19. Only in-frame clones appear in the TCRdb table, and some are missing; sequencing was by immunoSEQ multiplex PCR. The profile shows roughly 360,000 clones, roughly 77% of them singletons. Material: peripheral blood. The receptors stem from a human donor with acute or convalescent COVID-19. The donor label of this sample is uncertain.

The CDR3 region has the DNA TGCAGTGCTACGTTACATAATGAGCAGTTCTTC. Protein: CSATLHNEQFF. The rearrangement joins TRBV20-1 to TRBJ2-1; unclear D gene. The CDR3 extends over 11 amino acids. Per germline, CDR1 DFQATT and CDR2 SNEGSKA (reference sequence). V lost 4 bases, J lost 7 bases, and 8 bases lay in between.

The chain carries TRBV6-2 or TRBV6-3 and TRBJ1-1, with D possibly being TRBD1 (5 bases). CDR3 length: 15 amino acids. Trimming removed 4 bases at V and 3 bases at J, with 15 bases between. In germline, CDR1 is MNHEY, CDR2 SVGEGT. The CDR3 is CASSFLGRGDTEAFF. Here the CDR3 DNA reads TGTGCCAGCAGTTTCCTTGGGAGGGGAGACACTGAAGCTTTCTTT.

The gene calls are TRBV3-1 (or the pseudogene TRBV3-2) and TRBJ1-2; D gene unclear. CDR1 is LGHDT, CDR2 YNNKEL, per germline (reference sequence). This CDR3 has 13 residues. V lost 0 bases and J 8 bases, leaving 10 bases between the germline ends. CDR3 residues: CASSQESSLGYTF. CDR3 DNA: TGTGCCAGCAGCCAAGAGTCTTCCCTAGGCTACACCTTC.

The chain joins TRBV28 to TRBJ2-3, with 12 bases fitting TRBD2. J was trimmed by 2 bases and V by 2 bases; bases with no gene match: 8. CDR3 length equals 18 residues. Germline V gene sequence: CDR1 MDHEN, CDR2 SYDVKM. CDR3 nucleotide sequence: TGTGCCAGCAGTTTAATGGCTAGCGGGGGGGCTGACACAGATACGCAGTATTTT. Its protein product is CASSLMASGGADTDTQYF.

This clone was observed a handful of times. V usage is TRBV5-1 and J usage is TRBJ2-2, with TRBD2 as a possible D gene (6 bases). The germline CDR1 and CDR2 sequences are SGHRS and YFSETQ. The CDR3 is 15 residues long. V lost 0 bases and J lost 1, with 7 bases in between. CDR3 protein: CASSLGSGNTGELFF. The CDR3 DNA is TGCGCCAGCAGCTTGGGTAGCGGGAACACCGGGGAGCTGTTTTTT.

J is TRBJ2-2 and V is TRBV18, with a possible D match to TRBD1 (5 bases). The germline V and J ends were trimmed by 3 bases and 0 bases, with 11 bases remaining between them. Germline CDR1 reads KGHSH; CDR2 reads LQKENI. The CDR3 extends over 16 amino acids. This CDR3 reads CASSPTVNANTGELFF. The CDR3 nucleotides read TGTGCCAGCTCACCGACAGTTAACGCGAACACCGGGGAGCTGTTTTTT.

J is TRBJ1-5 and V is TRBV6-5; 8 positions agree with TRBD1. This CDR3 contains 15 residues. J gave up 0 bases and V 6 bases, and 4 bases lay outside the gene matches. Per germline, CDR1 MNHEY and CDR2 SVGAGI. The CDR3 reads CASRSTGGSNQPQHF. The CDR3 DNA is TGTGCCAGCAGGTCAACAGGGGGTAGCAATCAGCCCCAGCATTTT.

For this clone: At the DNA level, this CDR3 is encoded by other sequences in the same sample as well. The rearrangement joins TRBV18 to TRBJ1-1; D call uncertain. Germline V gene lookup returns CDR1 KGHSH and CDR2 LQKENI. Trimming cost V 2 bases and J 1 base, with 5 bases left between them. This CDR3 spans 13 amino acids. CDR3 nucleotide sequence: TGTGCCAGCTCACCAGGGAGGAACACTGAAGCTTTCTTT. Residues: CASSPGRNTEAFF.

This clone was recorded once. The chain links TRBV4-2 to TRBJ2-1; 9 nucleotides line up with TRBD2. Trimming removed 1 base from V and 4 bases from J; junction bases left unmatched: 2. Germline assignment: CDR1 LGHNA and CDR2 YNFKEQ. The CDR3 spans 15 residues. DNA of the CDR3: TGTGCCAGCAGCCAAGGGACTAGCGATTACAATGAGCAGTTCTTC. It specifies CASSQGTSDYNEQFF.